This T cell receptor (beta chain) was found in a study of Tregs in tolerant kidney transplant recipients. The germline V and J ends were trimmed by 5 bases and 3 bases, with 20 bases remaining between them. The CDR3 covers 18 residues. In germline, CDR1 is SGHTA, CDR2 FQGNSA. Measured with immunoSEQ multiplex PCR; TCRdb has only the in-frame clones, and not every one. The data hold about 240,000 clones, with roughly 84% observed a single time. The source is a human donor in good health. The sequenced material came from CD4+ T cells from blood. The chain is built from TRBV7-2 and TRBJ2-6; the D call may be TRBD1 or TRBD2 (6 bases each). CDR3 nucleotide sequence: TGTGCCAGCAGCCTCACACGGGGGCTAACGGGTGGGGCCAACGTCCTGACTTTC. As protein: CASSLTRGLTGGANVLTF.